A selection of T cell receptor beta chains follows, all from one sample in a study of blood T cell repertoires in COVID-19. Produced via immunoSEQ multiplex PCR; TCRdb's table is partial and in-frame only. The data show around 33,000 clones, around 75% seen once. The sequencing sample was made of peripheral blood. The receptors were sampled from a man older than 75 with active or convalescent COVID-19. The CDR3 runs from the conserved cysteine through the conserved F or W. Fields, in order: CDR3 protein, CDR3 DNA, J gene, D gene, CDR3 length, clone size, V gene. A D gene is named only where the DNA matches it firmly. A row's size may be missing; if present it is once, few, many or a size class.

CDR3aa: CASSVAAQPYHQKFPDSRDTQYF; CDR3nt: TGTGCCAGTAGCGTCGCGGCGCAGCCATACCATCAAAAATTTCCAGACTCTCGTGATACGCAGTATTTT; j_gene: TRBJ2-3; d_gene: -; len: 23; abundance: few; v_gene: TRBV19
CDR3aa: CASSVEQGTDTEAFF; CDR3nt: TGTGCCAGCAGTGTAGAACAGGGGACTGACACTGAAGCTTTCTTT; j_gene: TRBJ1-1; d_gene: TRBD1; len: 15; abundance: once; v_gene: TRBV2
CDR3aa: CASSQDVTHLYF; CDR3nt: TGCGCCAGCAGCCAAGATGTAACTCATCTGTACTTC; j_gene: TRBJ2-7; d_gene: -; len: 12; abundance: -; v_gene: TRBV4-1
CDR3aa: CASSLTTGNEQYF; CDR3nt: TGCGCCAGCAGTTTAACCACAGGGAACGAGCAGTACTTC; j_gene: TRBJ2-7; d_gene: -; len: 13; abundance: -; v_gene: TRBV5-1
CDR3aa: CASSLERADTQYF; CDR3nt: TGTGCCAGCAGCTTAGAGAGGGCAGATACGCAGTATTTT; j_gene: TRBJ2-3; d_gene: -; len: 13; abundance: -; v_gene: TRBV7-2
CDR3aa: CASSLTTGGFNEQFF; CDR3nt: TGTGCCAGCAGCTTGACGACAGGGGGGTTCAATGAGCAGTTCTTC; j_gene: TRBJ2-1; d_gene: TRBD1; len: 15; abundance: -; v_gene: TRBV7-3
CDR3aa: CASSLTSGIFNEQFF; CDR3nt: TGTGCCAGCAGCCTGACTAGCGGGATATTCAATGAGCAGTTCTTC; j_gene: TRBJ2-1; d_gene: TRBD2; len: 15; abundance: -; v_gene: TRBV6-5
CDR3aa: CASSPSGGNTIYF; CDR3nt: TGTGCCAGCAGCCCCTCGGGGGGAAACACCATATATTTT; j_gene: TRBJ1-3; d_gene: -; len: 13; abundance: -; v_gene: TRBV3-1/TRBV3-2
CDR3aa: CASSGLAEDSYNEQFF; CDR3nt: TGTGCCAGTAGTGGACTAGCGGAGGACTCCTACAATGAGCAGTTCTTC; j_gene: TRBJ2-1; d_gene: TRBD2; len: 16; abundance: -; v_gene: TRBV19
CDR3aa: CASSQVGSGRTPETQYF; CDR3nt: TGTGCCAGCAGCCAAGTTGGTAGCGGGAGAACCCCAGAGACCCAGTACTTC; j_gene: TRBJ2-5; d_gene: TRBD2; len: 17; abundance: -; v_gene: TRBV3-1/TRBV3-2
CDR3aa: CASSRRDWNYEQYF; CDR3nt: TGTGCCAGCAGCCGACGGGACTGGAACTACGAGCAGTACTTC; j_gene: TRBJ2-7; d_gene: -; len: 14; abundance: -; v_gene: TRBV28
CDR3aa: CASSHAGTSGNEQFF; CDR3nt: TGTGCCAGCAGCCACGCCGGGACTAGCGGCAATGAGCAGTTCTTC; j_gene: TRBJ2-1; d_gene: TRBD2; len: 15; abundance: -; v_gene: TRBV9
CDR3aa: CASSEYGVVATLATNEKLFF; CDR3nt: TGTGCCAGCAGTGAATACGGGGTAGTAGCCACCCTTGCAACTAATGAAAAACTGTTTTTT; j_gene: TRBJ1-4; d_gene: -; len: 20; abundance: -; v_gene: TRBV6-1
CDR3aa: CATSRESGRGYEQYF; CDR3nt: TGTGCCACCAGCAGAGAATCAGGGCGGGGCTACGAGCAGTACTTC; j_gene: TRBJ2-7; d_gene: -; len: 15; abundance: -; v_gene: TRBV15
CDR3aa: CASSLGQGGGYTF; CDR3nt: TGTGCCAGCAGCTTGGGCCAGGGCGGCGGCTACACCTTC; j_gene: TRBJ1-2; d_gene: -; len: 13; abundance: -; v_gene: TRBV5-4
CDR3aa: CAAYAGQGTSPLHF; CDR3nt: TGTGCCGCATATGCGGGACAGGGGACTTCACCCCTCCACTTT; j_gene: TRBJ1-6; d_gene: TRBD1; len: 14; abundance: few; v_gene: TRBV10-3
CDR3aa: CASSSITFRGRLNGYTF; CDR3nt: TGTGCCAGCAGTTCCATAACCTTCAGGGGGCGTCTGAATGGCTACACCTTC; j_gene: TRBJ1-2; d_gene: TRBD1; len: 17; abundance: -; v_gene: TRBV28
CDR3aa: CASSQPNRVPHF; CDR3nt: TGTGCCAGCAGCCAGCCCAACAGGGTCCCCCACTTC; j_gene: TRBJ2-7; d_gene: -; len: 12; abundance: few; v_gene: TRBV14
CDR3aa: CASSQAGGNYEQYF; CDR3nt: TGTGCCAGCAGCCAAGCAGGGGGTAATTACGAGCAGTACTTC; j_gene: TRBJ2-7; d_gene: TRBD1; len: 14; abundance: -; v_gene: TRBV3-1/TRBV3-2
CDR3aa: CASSVDTGLWAEAFF; CDR3nt: TGTGCCAGCAGCGTTGATACAGGGCTTTGGGCTGAAGCTTTCTTT; j_gene: TRBJ1-1; d_gene: -; len: 15; abundance: -; v_gene: TRBV9
CDR3aa: CASSEPGQGTYEQYF; CDR3nt: TGTGCCAGTAGCGAACCGGGACAGGGAACCTACGAGCAGTACTTC; j_gene: TRBJ2-7; d_gene: TRBD1; len: 15; abundance: -; v_gene: TRBV19
CDR3aa: CASSSQGLTNTEAFF; CDR3nt: TGTGCCAGCAGCTCTCAGGGTCTGACGAACACTGAAGCTTTCTTT; j_gene: TRBJ1-1; d_gene: -; len: 15; abundance: -; v_gene: TRBV5-8
CDR3aa: CASSSTGGGQETQYF; CDR3nt: TGCGCCAGCAGCTCCACAGGGGGGGGTCAAGAGACCCAGTACTTC; j_gene: TRBJ2-5; d_gene: -; len: 15; abundance: -; v_gene: TRBV5-1
CDR3aa: CASSHRTGANSPLHF; CDR3nt: TGTGCCAGCAGCCACAGGACAGGGGCGAATTCACCCCTCCACTTT; j_gene: TRBJ1-6; d_gene: TRBD1; len: 15; abundance: -; v_gene: TRBV11-1
CDR3aa: CASSYSTGQNNEKLFF; CDR3nt: TGTGCCAGCAGTTACTCGACGGGACAGAATAATGAAAAACTGTTTTTT; j_gene: TRBJ1-4; d_gene: TRBD1; len: 16; abundance: -; v_gene: TRBV6-7
CDR3aa: CAISGGTSTYNEQFF; CDR3nt: TGTGCCATCAGCGGTGGGACTAGTACCTACAATGAGCAGTTCTTC; j_gene: TRBJ2-1; d_gene: TRBD2; len: 15; abundance: -; v_gene: TRBV10-3
CDR3aa: CATSDPGQGDTGELFF; CDR3nt: TGTGCCACCAGTGACCCGGGACAGGGGGACACCGGGGAGCTGTTTTTT; j_gene: TRBJ2-2; d_gene: TRBD1; len: 16; abundance: -; v_gene: TRBV24-1
CDR3aa: CASSQRREGEQYF; CDR3nt: TGTGCCAGCAGCCAACGCAGGGAAGGCGAGCAGTACTTC; j_gene: TRBJ2-7; d_gene: -; len: 13; abundance: -; v_gene: TRBV3-1/TRBV3-2
CDR3aa: CASTIRTAGELFF; CDR3nt: TGTGCCAGCACCATTCGGACAGCCGGGGAGCTGTTTTTT; j_gene: TRBJ2-2; d_gene: -; len: 13; abundance: few; v_gene: TRBV11-2
CDR3aa: CASSPGQVEGPQHF; CDR3nt: TGCGCCAGCAGCCCGGGACAGGTGGAGGGGCCCCAGCATTTT; j_gene: TRBJ1-5; d_gene: TRBD1; len: 14; abundance: -; v_gene: TRBV5-1
CDR3aa: CASRSRGNTIYF; CDR3nt: TGTGCCAGCAGGTCCAGGGGAAACACCATATATTTT; j_gene: TRBJ1-3; d_gene: -; len: 12; abundance: few; v_gene: TRBV6-5
CDR3aa: CASSLSAGPNSPLHF; CDR3nt: TGTGCCAGCAGCTTATCGGCAGGGCCGAATTCACCCCTCCACTTT; j_gene: TRBJ1-6; d_gene: -; len: 15; abundance: -; v_gene: TRBV7-2
CDR3aa: CASSLSPPGQGAGGYTF; CDR3nt: TGTGCCAGCAGCCTGTCTCCTCCGGGACAGGGGGCTGGTGGCTACACCTTC; j_gene: TRBJ1-2; d_gene: TRBD1; len: 17; abundance: -; v_gene: TRBV16